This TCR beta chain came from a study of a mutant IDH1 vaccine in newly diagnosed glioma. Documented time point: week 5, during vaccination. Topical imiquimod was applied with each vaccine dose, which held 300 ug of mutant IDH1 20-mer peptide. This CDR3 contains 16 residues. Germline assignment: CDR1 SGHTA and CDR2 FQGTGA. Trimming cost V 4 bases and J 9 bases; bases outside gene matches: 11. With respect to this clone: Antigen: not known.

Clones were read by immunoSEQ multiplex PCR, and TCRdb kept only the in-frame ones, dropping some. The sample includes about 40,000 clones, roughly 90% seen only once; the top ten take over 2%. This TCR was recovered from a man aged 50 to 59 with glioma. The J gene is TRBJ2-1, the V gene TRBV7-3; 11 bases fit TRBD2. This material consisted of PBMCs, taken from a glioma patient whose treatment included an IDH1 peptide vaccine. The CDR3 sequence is CASSSKDSGRAGEQFF. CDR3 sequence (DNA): TGTGCCAGCAGCTCCAAAGATAGCGGGAGGGCCGGTGAGCAGTTCTTC.